These 23 T cell receptor beta chains originate from one sample sequenced in a study of blood T cells in healthy people across ages. Then a second PCR, running roughly 7 to 11 cycles, was carried out with a sample-barcoded 5' primer and a J-beta primer mix. TCRdb called the 5' RACE reads again in MiXCR, with one record for every CDR3 protein. The table lists 800,000 to 1,000,000 distinct CDR3 sequences, around 48% of them singletons. The material sequenced was blood. Receptors were obtained from a young man in good health.

This chain links TRBV6-5 with TRBJ2-1; the D is unclear. Germline-derived CDR1 and CDR2 are MNHEY and SVGAGI. V was pared by 0 bases and J by 9 bases, with 9 bases between. The CDR3 is made up of 13 amino acids. The CDR3 DNA reads TGTGCCAGCAGTTACTCGACTCGCGGTGAGCAGTTCTTC. It translates to CASSYSTRGEQFF.

The chain uses TRBV29-1 and TRBJ2-7; a possible D gene is TRBD1 (5 bases). The CDR3 is 12 residues long. The germline V and J ends were trimmed by 7 bases and 3 bases, with 13 bases remaining between them. The germline V gene encodes CDR1 SQVTM and CDR2 ANQGSEA. CDR3 in amino acids: CSAARTNYEQYF. The DNA for the CDR3 is TGCAGCGCCGCGAGGACAAACTACGAGCAGTACTTC.

This sequence joins TRBV28 and TRBJ2-5; 12 bases align to TRBD2. Germline V CDR1 and CDR2: MDHEN, SYDVKM. The trim removed 4 bases at V and 0 bases at J, leaving 3 bases unmatched. The CDR3 spans 16 residues. CDR3 amino acids: CASSSWTSGDQETQYF. In DNA form, the CDR3 reads TGTGCCAGCAGTTCTTGGACTAGCGGGGACCAAGAGACCCAGTACTTC.

The table lists this clonotype with a few counts. V usage is TRBV4-2 and J usage is TRBJ2-3; D is ambiguous. Germline V lookup: CDR1 LGHNA, CDR2 YNFKEQ. V was clipped by 4 bases and J by 9 bases, with 17 bases between them. The CDR3 covers 14 residues. The CDR3 DNA sequence: TGTGCCAGCAGCCGCCTCGGACCCGAGAAAACGCAGTATTTT. Translating it yields CASSRLGPEKTQYF.

The chain uses TRBV24-1 and TRBJ2-1; 8 bases line up with TRBD2. Germline-derived CDR1 and CDR2 are KGHDR and SFDVKD. The CDR3 loop spans 14 amino acids. J lost 0 bases, V lost 9 bases, and 3 bases had no gene match. CDR3 in amino acids: CATRGTSSYNEQFF. Here the CDR3 DNA reads TGTGCCACCCGGGGGACTAGCTCCTACAATGAGCAGTTCTTC.

V gene TRBV4-2 combines with J gene TRBJ2-7; 9 nucleotides align to TRBD2. V was clipped by 0 bases and J by 2 bases; unmatched bases: 8. The CDR3 runs 17 residues. Germline V gene data show CDR1 as LGHNA and CDR2 as YNFKEQ. CDR3 region: CASSQERVAGAAYEQYF. CDR3 DNA sequence: TGTGCCAGCAGCCAAGAGAGGGTAGCGGGGGCCGCCTACGAGCAGTACTTC.

V and J are TRBV5-1 and TRBJ1-6; D is undetermined. This CDR3 is built from 19 residues. The germline gives CDR1 SGHRS, CDR2 YFSETQ. Between the trimmed V and J ends, which lost 0 bases and 6 bases, there was a span of 22 bases. CDR3 residues: CASSLDSVPGSDINSPLHF. The CDR3 bases are TGCGCCAGCAGCTTGGATTCCGTTCCGGGATCGGATATTAATTCACCCCTCCACTTT.

This clonotype has more than one count but fewer than ten. The chain links TRBV5-5 to TRBJ2-1; no reliable D call. Germline V gene sequence: CDR1 SGHKS, CDR2 YYEKEE (reference sequence). The CDR3 is 16 residues long. V lost 0 bases to trimming and J lost 3 bases, with 13 bases between them. The CDR3 spells CASSLGGRSVYNEQFF. For the CDR3, the DNA is TGTGCCAGCAGCTTGGGAGGCCGTTCGGTCTACAATGAGCAGTTCTTC. The whole variable domain, filled in from reference TRBV5-5 and TRBJ2-1, reads DAGVTQSPTHLIKTRGQQVTLRCSPISGHKSVSWYQQVLGQGPQFIFQYYEKEERGRGNFPDRFSARQFPNYSSELNVNALLLGDSALYLCASSLGGRSVYNEQFFGPGTRLTVL.

The table lists this clonotype with a few counts. V gene TRBV20-1 combines with J gene TRBJ2-1; 9 positions match TRBD1. The CDR3 is 15 residues long. V shed 1 base, J shed 0 bases, and the junction held 1 base outside the gene matches. The germline V gene has CDR1 DFQATT and CDR2 SNEGSKA (reference sequence). In DNA form, the CDR3 reads TGCAGTGCTAGAGGGGGACAGGGCTCCTACAATGAGCAGTTCTTC. It specifies CSARGGQGSYNEQFF.

The V gene is TRBV12-3 or TRBV12-4, the J gene TRBJ2-1; tentative D call: TRBD2 (6 bases). Trimming took 4 bases from V and 4 from J, leaving 11 bases between them. The CDR3 totals 14 residues. Written as DNA, the CDR3 is TGTGCCAGCAGTTCGTTGACTAGTTACAATGAGCAGTTCTTC. It encodes CASSSLTSYNEQFF.

This clonotype was seen only a few times. The CDR3 region has the DNA TGCGCCAGCAGCTTTTTACCCGGGTACGAGCAGTACTTC. This encodes CASSFLPGYEQYF. This rearrangement joins TRBV5-1 to TRBJ2-7; D not certain. Trimming shortened V by 2 bases and J by 4 bases, and 10 bases separated the two germline ends. The CDR3 contains 13 residues. Germline V gene sequence: CDR1 SGHRS, CDR2 YFSETQ.

The chain is built from TRBV14 and TRBJ2-5; no definite D call. The DNA end is a closer match to TRBJ2-7, so the J assignment may be wrong. Germline V gene sequence: CDR1 SGHDN, CDR2 FVKESK. This CDR3 is built from 12 residues. CDR3 residues: CASSGNTYEQYF. Here the CDR3 DNA reads TGTGCCAGCAGCGGCAACACTTACGAGCAGTACTTC.

This clonotype was picked up a small number of times. The chain joins TRBV24-1 to TRBJ2-7; 8 bases line up with TRBD1. Germline V CDR1 and CDR2: KGHDR, SFDVKD. The CDR3 runs to 16 residues. Trimming at V came to 3 bases and at J to 3 bases, leaving 9 bases not matched to a gene. The CDR3 sequence is CATSDPSDRGGYEQYF. The DNA for the CDR3 is TGTGCCACCAGTGATCCATCCGACAGGGGAGGCTACGAGCAGTACTTC.

This clonotype was observed a handful of times. For the CDR3, the DNA is TGTGCCAGCAGGATCCAGGCAATACGCCGCAATGAGCAGTTCTTC. Translation: CASRIQAIRRNEQFF. The V gene is TRBV2, the J gene TRBJ2-1; D unclear. With 6 bases removed from V and 6 bases from J, the gap between germline ends came to 18 bases. The germline gives CDR1 SNHLY, CDR2 FYNNEI. CDR3 length: 15 amino acids.

This clonotype occurred a few times. The chain uses TRBV28 and TRBJ2-3; 15 bases are a match to TRBD2. Trimming cost V 2 bases and J 5 bases; bases outside gene matches: 5. The CDR3 loop spans 17 amino acids. CDR1 MDHEN and CDR2 SYDVKM come from the germline V gene. The CDR3 DNA reads as TGTGCCAGCAGTTTAGGCGGACTAGCGGGGGGGGTAGATACGCAGTATTTT. This translates into CASSLGGLAGGVDTQYF.

CDR3 bases: TGTGCCAGCAGTTACCCTAGGGGGCGGAGTACAATCCCTTACAATGAGCAGTTCTTC. Amino acids: CASSYPRGRSTIPYNEQFF. The genes are TRBV6-2 or TRBV6-3 and TRBJ2-1, with 7 bases matching TRBD1. Per germline, CDR1 MNHEY and CDR2 SVGEGT. The CDR3 totals 19 residues. V was clipped by 2 bases and J by 4 bases; unmatched bases: 17.

This rearrangement joins TRBV10-3 to TRBJ1-5; D is uncertain. V lost 2 bases and J 4 bases, leaving 6 bases between the germline ends. The CDR3 is 13 amino acids. Per the germline V gene, CDR1 is ENHRY and CDR2 is SYGVKD. Here the CDR3 reads CAISEGINQPQHF. In DNA, the CDR3 is TGTGCCATCAGTGAGGGCATAAATCAGCCCCAGCATTTT.

The chain uses TRBV7-9 and TRBJ1-2, with no clear D. V was shortened by 2 bases and J by 2 bases, with 12 bases between the two germline ends. CDR1 SEHNR and CDR2 FQNEAQ come from the germline V gene (reference sequence). The CDR3 length is 15 residues. The CDR3 DNA is TGTGCCAGCAGCTTAAATGCCGGGATCAACTATGGCTACACCTTC. Its translation: CASSLNAGINYGYTF.

In this sample, this clonotype turned up a few times. J is TRBJ2-5 and V is TRBV20-1; the match to TRBD2 covers 11 bases. The CDR3 is 17 residues long. The J segment lost 2 bases and the V segment lost 0 bases, leaving 8 bases of the junction unmatched. Germline assignment: CDR1 DFQATT and CDR2 SNEGSKA (reference sequence). The CDR3 nucleotides read TGCAGTGCTAGAGATTTACGGTCTAGCGGGGGGCAAGAGACCCAGTACTTC. Translating it yields CSARDLRSSGGQETQYF.

The V gene is TRBV6-8, the J gene TRBJ2-4; D might be TRBD2 (6 bases). The J call may be faulty, since TRBJ2-7 better matches the DNA end. CDR1 is MNHGY and CDR2 is SAAAGT in the germline V gene. This CDR3 region has 13 residues. CDR3 sequence reads: CASSWRGPDEQYF. The CDR3 nucleotides read TGTGCCAGCAGTTGGAGGGGTCCTGACGAGCAGTACTTC.

The chain is built from TRBV3-1 and TRBJ1-5; possible D gene TRBD1, 5 bases. CDR1 is LGHDT and CDR2 is YNNKEL in the germline V gene (reference sequence). The CDR3 covers 15 residues. V shed 0 bases and J shed 3 bases, with 9 bases lying between them. This CDR3 reads CASSQEGVFNQPQHF. The CDR3 DNA reads as TGTGCCAGCAGCCAAGAAGGGGTTTTCAATCAGCCCCAGCATTTT.

The chain recombines TRBV9 with TRBJ2-2; 7 nucleotides align to TRBD2. Germline V gives CDR1 SGDLS, CDR2 YYNGEE. Trimming removed 4 bases from V and 5 bases from J; junction bases left unmatched: 5. The CDR3 sequence is 14 residues long. The CDR3 bases are TGTGCCAGCAGCCTTCCAGCGGGGACCGGGGAGCTGTTTTTT. Encoded protein: CASSLPAGTGELFF. The whole variable domain, remainder taken from reference TRBV9 and TRBJ2-2, is DSGVTQTPKHLITATGQRVTLRCSPRSGDLSVYWYQQSLDQGLQFLIQYYNGEERAKGNILERFSAQQFPDLHSELNLSSLELGDSALYFCASSLPAGTGELFFGEGSRLTVL.

The rearrangement joins TRBV6-2 or TRBV6-3 to TRBJ1-4; no definite D call. The germline CDR1 and CDR2 sequences are MNHEY and SVGEGT. Trimming took 7 bases from V and 0 from J, leaving 9 bases between them. The CDR3 spans 14 residues. For the CDR3, the DNA is TGTGCCAGCAATAACGGGGCAACTAATGAAAAACTGTTTTTT. Translated, it gives CASNNGATNEKLFF.